This T cell receptor beta chain comes out of a study of cytomegalovirus exposure and HLA in healthy donors. General observations from the study: The study recorded fewer than 200 TCR beta chains that were cytomegalovirus-associated.

This CDR3 spans 13 amino acids. Per germline, CDR1 SGHRS and CDR2 YFSETQ. The V and J ends lost 2 bases and 3 bases, in that order; junction bases with no gene match: 1. Worth noting for this clone: Its matching antigen is unknown.

Primers for the PCR totalled 60 Vbeta and 13 Jbeta. Measured with immunoSEQ multiplex PCR; TCRdb has only the in-frame clones, and not every one. The repertoire has under 200,000 clones, about four fifths of them found once; the top ten carry 7% to 8.5%. The specimen sequenced was PBMCs. The sequence came from a male donor in good health and CMV-seropositive. The J gene is TRBJ2-5, the V gene TRBV5-1; TRBD2 agrees at 7 bases. The CDR3 region has the DNA TGCGCCAGCAGCTTTCGGGGGGAAGAGACCCAGTACTTC. Residues: CASSFRGEETQYF.